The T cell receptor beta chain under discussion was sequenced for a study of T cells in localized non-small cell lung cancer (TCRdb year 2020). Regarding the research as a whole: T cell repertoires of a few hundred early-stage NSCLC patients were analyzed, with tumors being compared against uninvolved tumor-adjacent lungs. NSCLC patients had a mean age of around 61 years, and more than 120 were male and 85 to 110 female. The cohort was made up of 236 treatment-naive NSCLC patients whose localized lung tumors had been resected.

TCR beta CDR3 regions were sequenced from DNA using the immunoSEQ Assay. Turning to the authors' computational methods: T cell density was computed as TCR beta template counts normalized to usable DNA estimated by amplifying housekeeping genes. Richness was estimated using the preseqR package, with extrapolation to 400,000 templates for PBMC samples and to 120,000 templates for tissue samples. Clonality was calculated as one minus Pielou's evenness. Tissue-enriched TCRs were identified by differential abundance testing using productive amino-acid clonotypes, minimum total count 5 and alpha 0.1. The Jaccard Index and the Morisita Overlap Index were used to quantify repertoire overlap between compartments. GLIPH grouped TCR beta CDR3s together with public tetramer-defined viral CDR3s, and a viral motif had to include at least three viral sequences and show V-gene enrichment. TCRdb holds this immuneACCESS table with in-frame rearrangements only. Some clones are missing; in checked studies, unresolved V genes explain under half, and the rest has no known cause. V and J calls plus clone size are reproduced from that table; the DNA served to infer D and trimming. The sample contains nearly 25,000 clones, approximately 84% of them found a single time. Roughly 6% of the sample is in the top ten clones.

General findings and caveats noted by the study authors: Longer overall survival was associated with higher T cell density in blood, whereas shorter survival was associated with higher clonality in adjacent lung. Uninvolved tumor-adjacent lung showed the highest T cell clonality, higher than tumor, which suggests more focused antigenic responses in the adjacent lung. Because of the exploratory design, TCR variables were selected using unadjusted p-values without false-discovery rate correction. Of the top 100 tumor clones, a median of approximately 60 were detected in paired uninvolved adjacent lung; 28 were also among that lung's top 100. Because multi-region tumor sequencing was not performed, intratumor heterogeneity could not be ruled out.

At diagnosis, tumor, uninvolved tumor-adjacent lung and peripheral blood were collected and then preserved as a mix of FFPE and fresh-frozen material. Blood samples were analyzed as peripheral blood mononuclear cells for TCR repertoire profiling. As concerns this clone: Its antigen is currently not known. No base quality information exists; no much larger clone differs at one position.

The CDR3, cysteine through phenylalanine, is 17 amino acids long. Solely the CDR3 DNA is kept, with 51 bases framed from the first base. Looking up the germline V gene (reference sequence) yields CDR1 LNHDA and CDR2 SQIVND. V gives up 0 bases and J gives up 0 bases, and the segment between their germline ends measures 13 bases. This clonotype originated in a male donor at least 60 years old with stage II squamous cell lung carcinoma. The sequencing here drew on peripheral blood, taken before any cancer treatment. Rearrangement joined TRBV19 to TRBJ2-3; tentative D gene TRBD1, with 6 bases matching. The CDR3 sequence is CASSIDQGRGSTDTQYF. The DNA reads TGTGCCAGTAGTATAGATCAAGGCAGGGGAAGCACAGATACGCAGTATTTT.